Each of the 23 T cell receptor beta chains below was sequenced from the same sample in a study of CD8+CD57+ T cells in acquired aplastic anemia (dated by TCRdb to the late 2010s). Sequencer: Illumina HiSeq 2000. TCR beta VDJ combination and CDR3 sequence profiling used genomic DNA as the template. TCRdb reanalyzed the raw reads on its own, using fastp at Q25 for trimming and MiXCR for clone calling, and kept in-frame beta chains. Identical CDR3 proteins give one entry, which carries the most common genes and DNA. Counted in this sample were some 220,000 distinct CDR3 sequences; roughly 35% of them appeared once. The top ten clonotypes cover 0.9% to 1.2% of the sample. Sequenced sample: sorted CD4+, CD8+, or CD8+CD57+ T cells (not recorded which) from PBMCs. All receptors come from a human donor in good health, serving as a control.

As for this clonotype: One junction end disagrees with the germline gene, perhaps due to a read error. Written as DNA, the CDR3 is TGTGCCGGCAGTGACAGGGTCTTACACACCGGGGAGCTGTTTTTT. Translation gives CAGSDRVLHTGELFF. V and J are TRBV6-4 and TRBJ2-2; 7 bases line up with TRBD1. CDR1 and CDR2 from the germline V gene are MRHNA and SNTAGT. The CDR3 has 15 residues.

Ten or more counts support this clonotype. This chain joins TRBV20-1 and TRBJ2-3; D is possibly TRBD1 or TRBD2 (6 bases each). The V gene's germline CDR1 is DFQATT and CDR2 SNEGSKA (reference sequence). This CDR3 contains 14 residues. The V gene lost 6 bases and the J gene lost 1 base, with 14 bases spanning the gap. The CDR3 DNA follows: TGCAGTGCAAGGGGGGCGCGGGGCACAGATACGCAGTATTTT. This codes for CSARGARGTDTQYF.

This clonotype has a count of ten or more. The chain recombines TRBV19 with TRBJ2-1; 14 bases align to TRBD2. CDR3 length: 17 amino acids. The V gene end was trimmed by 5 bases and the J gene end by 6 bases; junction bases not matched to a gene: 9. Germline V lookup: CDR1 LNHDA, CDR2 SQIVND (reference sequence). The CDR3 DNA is TGTGCCAGTAGTTCAGGGACTAGCGGGAGCTTTAGCAATGAGCAGTTCTTC. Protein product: CASSSGTSGSFSNEQFF.

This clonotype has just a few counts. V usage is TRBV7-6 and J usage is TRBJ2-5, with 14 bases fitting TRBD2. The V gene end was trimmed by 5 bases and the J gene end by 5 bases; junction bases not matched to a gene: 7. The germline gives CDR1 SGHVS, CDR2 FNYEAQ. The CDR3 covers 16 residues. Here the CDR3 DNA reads TGTGCCAGCAGCCCAGGACTAGCGGGGGGCTGGGAGACCCAGTACTTC. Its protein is CASSPGLAGGWETQYF.

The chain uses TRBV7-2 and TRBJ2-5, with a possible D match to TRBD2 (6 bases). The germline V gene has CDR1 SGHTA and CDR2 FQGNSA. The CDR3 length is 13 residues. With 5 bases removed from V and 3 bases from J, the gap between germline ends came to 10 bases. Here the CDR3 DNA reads TGTGCCAGCAGCCGCGGGACCAAAGAGACCCAGTACTTC. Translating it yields CASSRGTKETQYF.

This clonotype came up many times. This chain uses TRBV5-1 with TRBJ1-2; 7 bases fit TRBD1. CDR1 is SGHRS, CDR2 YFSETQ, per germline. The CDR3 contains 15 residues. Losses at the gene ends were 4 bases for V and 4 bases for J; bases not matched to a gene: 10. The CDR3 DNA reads TGCGCCAGCAGCCGAACCGGGACAGCCACCTATGGCTACACCTTC. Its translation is CASSRTGTATYGYTF.

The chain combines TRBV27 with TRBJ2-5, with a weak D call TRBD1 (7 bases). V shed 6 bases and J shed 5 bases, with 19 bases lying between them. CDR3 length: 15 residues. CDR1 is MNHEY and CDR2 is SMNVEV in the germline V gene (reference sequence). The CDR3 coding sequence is TGTGCCAGCAGGGCAGGGGGGCCGATCAGGGAGACCCAGTACTTC. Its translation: CASRAGGPIRETQYF.

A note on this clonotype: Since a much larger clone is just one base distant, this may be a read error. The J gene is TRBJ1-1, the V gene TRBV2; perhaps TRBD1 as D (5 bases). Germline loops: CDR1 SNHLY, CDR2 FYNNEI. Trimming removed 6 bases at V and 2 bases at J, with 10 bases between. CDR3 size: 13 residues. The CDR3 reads CASREQANTEAFF. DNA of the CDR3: TGTGCCAGCAGAGAACAGGCTAACACTGAAGCTTTCTTT.

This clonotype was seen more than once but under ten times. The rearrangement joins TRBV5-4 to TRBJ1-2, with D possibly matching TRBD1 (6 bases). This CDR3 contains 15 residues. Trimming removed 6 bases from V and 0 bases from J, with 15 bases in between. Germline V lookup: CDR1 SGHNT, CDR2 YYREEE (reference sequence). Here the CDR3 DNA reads TGTGCCAGCAATCCACAGGGTGGCACTAACTATGGCTACACCTTC. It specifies CASNPQGGTNYGYTF.

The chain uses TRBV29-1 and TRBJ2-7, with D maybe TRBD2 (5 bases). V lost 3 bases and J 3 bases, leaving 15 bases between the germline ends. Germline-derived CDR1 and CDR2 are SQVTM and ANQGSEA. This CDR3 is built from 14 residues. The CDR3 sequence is CSVDLRGPDYEQYF. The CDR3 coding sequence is TGCAGCGTTGATCTTCGAGGGCCTGACTACGAGCAGTACTTC.

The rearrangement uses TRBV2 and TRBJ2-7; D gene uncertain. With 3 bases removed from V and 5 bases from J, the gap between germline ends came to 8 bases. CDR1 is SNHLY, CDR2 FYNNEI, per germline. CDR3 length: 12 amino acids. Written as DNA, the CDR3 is TGTGCCAGCAGTGAGTGGCTAGACGAGCAGTACTTC. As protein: CASSEWLDEQYF.

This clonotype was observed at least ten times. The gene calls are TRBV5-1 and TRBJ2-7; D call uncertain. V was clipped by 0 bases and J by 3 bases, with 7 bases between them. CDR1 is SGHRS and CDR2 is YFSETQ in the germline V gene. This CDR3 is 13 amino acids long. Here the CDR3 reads CASSLGRNYEQYF. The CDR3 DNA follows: TGCGCCAGCAGCTTGGGGCGGAACTACGAGCAGTACTTC.

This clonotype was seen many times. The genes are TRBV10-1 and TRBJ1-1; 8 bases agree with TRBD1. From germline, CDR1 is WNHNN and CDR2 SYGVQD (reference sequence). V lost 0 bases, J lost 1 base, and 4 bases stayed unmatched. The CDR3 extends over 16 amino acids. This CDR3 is CASSESRTGKNTEAFF. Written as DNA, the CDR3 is TGCGCCAGCAGTGAGTCCCGGACAGGGAAGAACACTGAAGCTTTCTTT.

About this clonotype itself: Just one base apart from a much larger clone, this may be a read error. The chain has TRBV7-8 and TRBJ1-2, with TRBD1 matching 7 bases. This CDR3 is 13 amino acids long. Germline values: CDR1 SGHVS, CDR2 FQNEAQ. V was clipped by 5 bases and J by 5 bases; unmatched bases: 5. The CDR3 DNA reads TGTGCCAGCAGCCTGACAGGGCGTTATGGCTACACCTTC. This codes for CASSLTGRYGYTF.

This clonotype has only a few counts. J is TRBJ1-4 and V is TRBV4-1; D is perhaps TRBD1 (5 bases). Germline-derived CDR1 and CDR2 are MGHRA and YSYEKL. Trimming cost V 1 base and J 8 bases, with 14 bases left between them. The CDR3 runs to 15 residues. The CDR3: CASSQVSGLPEKLFF. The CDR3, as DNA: TGCGCCAGCAGCCAAGTGTCAGGGCTTCCAGAAAAACTGTTTTTT.

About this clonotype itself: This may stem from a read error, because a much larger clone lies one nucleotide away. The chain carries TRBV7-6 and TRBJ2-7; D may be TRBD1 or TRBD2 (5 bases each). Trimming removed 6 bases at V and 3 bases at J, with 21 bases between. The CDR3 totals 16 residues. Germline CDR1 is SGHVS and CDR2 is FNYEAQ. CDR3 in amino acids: CASSHSPGRGYYEQYF. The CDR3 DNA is TGTGCCAGCAGTCATAGCCCCGGACGGGGCTACTACGAGCAGTACTTC.

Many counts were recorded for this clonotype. CDR3 nucleotide sequence: TGTGCCAGCAGCTTAGGCGGGTCCTCTGGAAACACCATATATTTT. Translating it yields CASSLGGSSGNTIYF. V usage is TRBV7-6 and J usage is TRBJ1-3; D is uncertain. The CDR3 is 15 residues long. CDR1 is SGHVS, CDR2 FNYEAQ, per germline. Trimming took off 1 base at V and 0 bases at J, with 7 bases between the two ends.

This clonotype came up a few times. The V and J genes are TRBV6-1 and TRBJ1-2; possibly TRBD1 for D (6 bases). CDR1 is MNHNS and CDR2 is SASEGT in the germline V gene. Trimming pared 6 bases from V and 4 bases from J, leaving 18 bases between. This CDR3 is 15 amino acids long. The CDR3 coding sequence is TGTGCCAGCAGCCGCGGGGGGGGGCGCGCCTATGGCTACACCTTC. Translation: CASSRGGGRAYGYTF.

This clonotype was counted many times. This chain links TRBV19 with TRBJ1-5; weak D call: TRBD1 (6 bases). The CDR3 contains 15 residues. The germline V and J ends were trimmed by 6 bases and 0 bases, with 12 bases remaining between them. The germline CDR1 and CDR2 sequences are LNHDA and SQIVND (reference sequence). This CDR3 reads CASRKDSYSNQPQHF. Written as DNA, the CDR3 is TGTGCCAGTAGAAAGGACAGCTATAGCAATCAGCCCCAGCATTTT.

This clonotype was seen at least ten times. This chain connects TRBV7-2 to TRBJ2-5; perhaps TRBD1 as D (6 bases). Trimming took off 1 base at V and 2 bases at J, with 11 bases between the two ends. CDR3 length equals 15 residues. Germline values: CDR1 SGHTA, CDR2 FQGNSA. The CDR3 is CASSLVGAVQETQYF. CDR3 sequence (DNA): TGTGCCAGCAGCTTAGTGGGGGCGGTTCAAGAGACCCAGTACTTC.

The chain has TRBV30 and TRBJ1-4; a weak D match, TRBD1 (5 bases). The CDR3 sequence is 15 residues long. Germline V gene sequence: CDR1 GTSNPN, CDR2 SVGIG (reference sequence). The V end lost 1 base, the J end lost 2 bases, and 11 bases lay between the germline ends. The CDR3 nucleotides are TGTGCCTGGAGTGATGTAGGGGCGACTAATGAAAAACTGTTTTTT. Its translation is CAWSDVGATNEKLFF.

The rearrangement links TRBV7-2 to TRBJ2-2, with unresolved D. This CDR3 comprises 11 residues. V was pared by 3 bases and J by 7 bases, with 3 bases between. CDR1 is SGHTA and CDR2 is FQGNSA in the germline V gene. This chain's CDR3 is CASSLSGELFF. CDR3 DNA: TGTGCCAGCAGCTTGAGCGGGGAGCTGTTTTTT.

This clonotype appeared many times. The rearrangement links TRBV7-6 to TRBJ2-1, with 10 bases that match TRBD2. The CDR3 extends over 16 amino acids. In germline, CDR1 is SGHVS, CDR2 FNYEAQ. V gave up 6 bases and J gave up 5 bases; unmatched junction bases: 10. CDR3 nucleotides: TGTGCCAGCAGTCGGGCCGGGACTAGCGACAACAATGAGCAGTTCTTC. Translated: CASSRAGTSDNNEQFF.